Included here is one T cell receptor (beta chain) sequence, with context. Its target is unknown. This record belongs to a study of T-cell memory formation after mild COVID-19. General study points: Detection of some responders pre-infection suggested pre-existing cross-reactive memory T cells participated. Day 37-peaking second-wave clones had unconfirmed SARS-CoV-2 specificity. The CD4+ clones that contracted clustered mainly within CM and EM, and the CD8+ clones concentrated in EMRA.

CDR1 is MNHEY and CDR2 is SVGEGT in the germline V gene. Trimming took 2 bases from V and 7 from J, leaving 8 bases between them. CDR3 length equals 12 residues. Constant-segment primers and 5'RACE yielded cDNA libraries for TCR alpha and TCR beta, each carrying sample barcodes and UMIs. TCRdb re-derived calls from the 5' RACE reads in MiXCR, one entry per CDR3 protein. The sample includes approximately 150,000 distinct CDR3 sequences, 13% to 15% seen only once; the top ten take roughly an eighth. The chain joins TRBV6-2 or TRBV6-3 to TRBJ1-1; D is unresolved. The material sequenced was PBMCs or a T cell subset sorted from them (not recorded which). The source is an adult woman who had mild COVID-19 (a few samples of this study predate the infection). Cell type and time point are not known. This CDR3 reads CASSYTSREAFF. CDR3 sequence (DNA): TGTGCCAGCAGTTACACCTCCCGTGAAGCTTTCTTT.